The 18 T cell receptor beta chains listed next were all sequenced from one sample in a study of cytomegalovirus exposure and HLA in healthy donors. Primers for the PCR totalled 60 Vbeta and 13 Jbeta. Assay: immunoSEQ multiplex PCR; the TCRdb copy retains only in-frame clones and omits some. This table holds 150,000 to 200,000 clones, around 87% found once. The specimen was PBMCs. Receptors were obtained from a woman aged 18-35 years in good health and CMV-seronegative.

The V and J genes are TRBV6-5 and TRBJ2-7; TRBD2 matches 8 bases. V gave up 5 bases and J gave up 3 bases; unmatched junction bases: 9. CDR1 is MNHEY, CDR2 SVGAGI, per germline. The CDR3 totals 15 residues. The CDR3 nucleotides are TGTGCCAGCAGTGGGGGGGTAGCGGGGTTCTACGAGCAGTACTTC. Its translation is CASSGGVAGFYEQYF.

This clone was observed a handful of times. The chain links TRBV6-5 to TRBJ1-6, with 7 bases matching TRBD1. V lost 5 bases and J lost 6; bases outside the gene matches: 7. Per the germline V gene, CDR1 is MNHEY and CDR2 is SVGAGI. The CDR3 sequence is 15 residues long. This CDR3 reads CASSHWTGPNSPLHF. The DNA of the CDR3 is TGTGCCAGCAGTCATTGGACAGGACCTAATTCACCCCTCCACTTT.

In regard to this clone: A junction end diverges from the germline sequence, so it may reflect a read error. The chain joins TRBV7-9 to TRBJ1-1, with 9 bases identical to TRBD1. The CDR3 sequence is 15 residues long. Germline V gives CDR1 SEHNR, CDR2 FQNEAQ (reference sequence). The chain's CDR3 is CASSLGRGTGTDAFF. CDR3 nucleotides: TGTGCCAGCAGCTTAGGGAGGGGGACAGGGACTGATGCTTTCTTT.

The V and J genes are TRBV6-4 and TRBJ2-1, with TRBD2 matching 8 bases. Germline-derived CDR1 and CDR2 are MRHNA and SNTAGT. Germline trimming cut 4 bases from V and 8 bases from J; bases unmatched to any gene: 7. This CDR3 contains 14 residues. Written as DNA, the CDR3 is TGTGCCAGCAGTGCAGGACTAGCCCATCATGAGCAGTTCTTC. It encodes CASSAGLAHHEQFF.

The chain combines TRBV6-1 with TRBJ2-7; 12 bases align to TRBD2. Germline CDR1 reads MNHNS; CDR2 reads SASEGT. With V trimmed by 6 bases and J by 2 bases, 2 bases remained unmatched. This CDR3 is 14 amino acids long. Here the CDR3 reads CASSWTSGAYEQYF. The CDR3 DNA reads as TGTGCCAGCAGCTGGACTAGCGGGGCCTACGAGCAGTACTTC.

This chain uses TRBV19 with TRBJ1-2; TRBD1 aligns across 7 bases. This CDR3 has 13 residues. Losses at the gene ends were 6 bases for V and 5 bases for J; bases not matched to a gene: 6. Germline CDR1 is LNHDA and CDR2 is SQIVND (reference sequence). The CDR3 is CASRRAGGYGYTF. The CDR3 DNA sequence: TGTGCCAGTAGGAGAGCAGGGGGGTATGGCTACACCTTC.

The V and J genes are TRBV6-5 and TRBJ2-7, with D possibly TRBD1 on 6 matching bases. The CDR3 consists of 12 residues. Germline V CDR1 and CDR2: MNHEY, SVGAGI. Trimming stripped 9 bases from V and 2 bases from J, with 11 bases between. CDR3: CASYRVPYEQYF. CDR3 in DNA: TGTGCCAGTTACAGGGTCCCCTACGAGCAGTACTTC.

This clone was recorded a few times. CDR3 in DNA: TGTGCCAGCCGGGACTCGGCGAATGAGCAGTTCTTC. Protein product: CASRDSANEQFF. This chain uses TRBV2 with TRBJ2-1; D perhaps matches TRBD2 (6 bases). This CDR3 is built from 12 residues. Trimming removed 8 bases at V and 7 bases at J, with 12 bases between. The V gene's germline CDR1 is SNHLY and CDR2 FYNNEI.

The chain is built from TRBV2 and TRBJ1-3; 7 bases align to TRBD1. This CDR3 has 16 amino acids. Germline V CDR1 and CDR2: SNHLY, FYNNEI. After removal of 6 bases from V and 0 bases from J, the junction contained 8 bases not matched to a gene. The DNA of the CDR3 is TGTGCCAGCAGGGTACAGGGGATGGTCTCTGGAAACACCATATATTTT. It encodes CASRVQGMVSGNTIYF.

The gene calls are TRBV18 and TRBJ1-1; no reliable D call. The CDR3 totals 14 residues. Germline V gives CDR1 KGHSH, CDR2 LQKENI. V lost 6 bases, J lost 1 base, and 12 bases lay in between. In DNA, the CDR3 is TGTGCCAGCTCCCCCGGACGGGAGAACACTGAAGCTTTCTTT. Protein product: CASSPGRENTEAFF.

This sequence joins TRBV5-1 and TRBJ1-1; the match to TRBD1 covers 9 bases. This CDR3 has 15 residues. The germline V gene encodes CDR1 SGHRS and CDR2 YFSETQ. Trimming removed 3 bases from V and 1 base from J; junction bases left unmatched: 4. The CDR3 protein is CASSSGTGRNTEAFF. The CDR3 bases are TGCGCCAGCAGCTCGGGGACAGGGAGGAACACTGAAGCTTTCTTT.

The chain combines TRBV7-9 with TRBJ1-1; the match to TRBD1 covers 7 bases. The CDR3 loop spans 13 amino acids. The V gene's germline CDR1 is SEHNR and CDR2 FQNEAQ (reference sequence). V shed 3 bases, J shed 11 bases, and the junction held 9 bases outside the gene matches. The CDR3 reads CASSLLKGAGAFF. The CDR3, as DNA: TGTGCCAGCAGCTTGTTAAAGGGGGCCGGGGCTTTCTTT.

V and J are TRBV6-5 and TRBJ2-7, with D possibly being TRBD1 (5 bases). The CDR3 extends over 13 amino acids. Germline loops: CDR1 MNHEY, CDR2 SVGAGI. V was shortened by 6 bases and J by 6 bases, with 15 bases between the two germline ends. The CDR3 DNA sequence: TGTGCCAGCAGGCTCACCCCTGGGGCCGAGCAGTACTTC. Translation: CASRLTPGAEQYF.

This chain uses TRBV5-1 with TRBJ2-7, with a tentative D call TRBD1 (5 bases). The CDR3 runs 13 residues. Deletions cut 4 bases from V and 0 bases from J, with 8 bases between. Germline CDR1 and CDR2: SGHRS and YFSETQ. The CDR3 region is CASSADNSYEQYF. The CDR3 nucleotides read TGCGCCAGCAGCGCGGACAACTCCTACGAGCAGTACTTC.

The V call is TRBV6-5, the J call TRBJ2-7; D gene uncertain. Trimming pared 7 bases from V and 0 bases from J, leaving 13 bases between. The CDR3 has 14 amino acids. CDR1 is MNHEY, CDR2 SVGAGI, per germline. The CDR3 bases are TGTGCCAGCACTCCCCGTACAGCCTCCTACGAGCAGTACTTC. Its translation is CASTPRTASYEQYF.

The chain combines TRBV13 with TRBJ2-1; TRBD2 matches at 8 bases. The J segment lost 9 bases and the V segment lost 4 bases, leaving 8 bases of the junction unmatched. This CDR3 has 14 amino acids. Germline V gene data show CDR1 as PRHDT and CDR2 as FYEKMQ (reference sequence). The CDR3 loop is CASSSGLASSEQFF. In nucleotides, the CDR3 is TGTGCCAGCAGCTCCGGACTAGCTTCGAGTGAGCAGTTCTTC.

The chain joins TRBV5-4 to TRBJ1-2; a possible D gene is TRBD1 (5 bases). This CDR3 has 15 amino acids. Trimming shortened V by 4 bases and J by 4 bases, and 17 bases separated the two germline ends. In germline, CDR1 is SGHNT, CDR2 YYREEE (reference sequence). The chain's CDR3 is CASSRGEGIRYGYTF. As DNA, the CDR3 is TGTGCCAGCAGCCGGGGGGAGGGGATACGCTATGGCTACACCTTC. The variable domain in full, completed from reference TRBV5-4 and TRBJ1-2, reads ETGVTQSPTHLIKTRGQQVTLRCSSQSGHNTVSWYQQALGQGPQFIFQYYREEENGRGNFPPRFSGLQFPNYSSELNVNALELDDSALYLCASSRGEGIRYGYTFGSGTRLTVV.

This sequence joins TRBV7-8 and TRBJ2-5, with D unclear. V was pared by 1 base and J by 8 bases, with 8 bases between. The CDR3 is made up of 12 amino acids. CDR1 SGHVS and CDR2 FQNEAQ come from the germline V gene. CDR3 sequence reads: CASSLVWATQYF. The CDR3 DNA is TGTGCCAGCAGCTTAGTGTGGGCCACCCAGTACTTC.